This T cell receptor beta chain was identified during a study of T cell repertoires in cytomegalovirus infection. Germline V CDR1 and CDR2: SQVTM, ANQGSEA. The CDR3 sequence is 13 residues long. V lost 6 bases and J lost 5, with 16 bases in between. TCRdb called the reads again in MiXCR, with one record for every CDR3 protein. Found here are some 600,000 distinct CDR3 sequences, around 24% of them singletons; the top ten hold roughly 8%. This clonotype appeared a few times. Sequenced material: CD8+ T cells from PBMCs. This receptor was obtained from a human donor in good health (CMV status not recorded). Some clones in this sample may be carry-over from other donors' samples. The gene calls are TRBV29-1 and TRBJ1-1, with D possibly matching TRBD1 (5 bases). This CDR3 is CSVEPGRGTEAFF. The CDR3 DNA sequence: TGCAGCGTCGAACCGGGGCGGGGGACTGAAGCTTTCTTT. The complete variable domain, with remaining parts taken from reference TRBV29-1 and TRBJ1-1, reads SAVISQKPSRDICQRGTSLTIQCQVDSQVTMMFWYRQQPGQSLTLIATANQGSEATYESGFVIDKFPISRPNLTFSTLTVSNMSPEDSSIYLCSVEPGRGTEAFFGQGTRLTVV.